The 23 T cell receptor beta chains reported below all come from one sample, sequenced in a study of cytomegalovirus exposure and HLA in healthy donors. In the PCR, 60 Vbeta and 13 Jbeta primers were used. Sequencing used immunoSEQ multiplex PCR; TCRdb keeps in-frame clones, though not all of them. The sample records about 230,000 clones, more than 75% being singletons. Source material: PBMCs. All receptors derive from a human donor in good health.

The V and J genes are TRBV7-2 and TRBJ2-7, with 10 bases that match TRBD1. The CDR3 sequence is 15 residues long. The V gene's germline CDR1 is SGHTA and CDR2 FQGNSA. V gave up 2 bases and J gave up 2 bases; unmatched junction bases: 3. CDR3 coding DNA: TGTGCCAGCAGCTTATCCGGGACAGGGGCCTACGAGCAGTACTTC. Translating gives CASSLSGTGAYEQYF.

This clone has only a few counts. The V call is TRBV7-2, the J call TRBJ2-1; unclear D gene. Germline-derived CDR1 and CDR2 are SGHTA and FQGNSA. Trimming took off 1 base at V and 3 bases at J, with 7 bases between the two ends. The CDR3 loop spans 14 amino acids. The CDR3 nucleotides read TGTGCCAGCAGCTTAGTACCCGGCTACAATGAGCAGTTCTTC. It is translated as CASSLVPGYNEQFF.

The V gene is TRBV5-4, the J gene TRBJ1-5, with 8 bases fitting TRBD1. Trimming at V came to 0 bases and at J to 4 bases, leaving 0 bases not matched to a gene. Germline V gene data show CDR1 as SGHNT and CDR2 as YYREEE (reference sequence). The CDR3 covers 14 residues. CDR3 region: CASSLGTGNQPQHF. For the CDR3, the DNA is TGTGCCAGCAGCTTGGGGACAGGGAATCAGCCCCAGCATTTT.

This rearrangement joins TRBV27 to TRBJ2-1; D possibly corresponds to TRBD2 (6 bases). V lost 6 bases and J lost 12, with 18 bases in between. CDR3 length: 13 residues. The germline gives CDR1 MNHEY, CDR2 SMNVEV (reference sequence). The CDR3 sequence is CASRPYSKEGQFF. CDR3 in DNA: TGTGCCAGCAGACCGTACTCTAAGGAGGGGCAGTTCTTC.

The gene calls are TRBV19 and TRBJ2-7; D ambiguous. There are 14 residues in the CDR3. Trimming cost V 5 bases and J 0 bases, with 11 bases left between them. Per germline, CDR1 LNHDA and CDR2 SQIVND (reference sequence). The CDR3 nucleotides are TGTGCCAGTAGTCAATCGACGGGCTCCTACGAGCAGTACTTC. It translates to CASSQSTGSYEQYF. The whole variable domain, remainder taken from reference TRBV19 and TRBJ2-7, is DGGITQSPKYLFRKEGQNVTLSCEQNLNHDAMYWYRQDPGQGLRLIYYSQIVNDFQKGDIAEGYSVSREKKESFPLTVTSAQKNPTAFYLCASSQSTGSYEQYFGPGTRLTVT.

The rearrangement uses TRBV29-1 and TRBJ1-2; maybe TRBD1 (5 bases). The CDR3 has 13 residues. Per germline, CDR1 SQVTM and CDR2 ANQGSEA. The V gene lost 3 bases and the J gene lost 7 bases, with 15 bases spanning the gap. CDR3 in amino acids: CSVERDSRRGYTF. CDR3 in DNA: TGCAGCGTTGAGAGAGACAGCCGGCGTGGCTACACCTTC.

The chain combines TRBV4-2 with TRBJ2-7; the match to TRBD2 covers 9 bases. CDR1 and CDR2 from the germline V gene are LGHNA and YNFKEQ. The CDR3 loop spans 15 amino acids. Losses at the gene ends were 1 base for V and 0 bases for J; bases not matched to a gene: 1. The CDR3 is CASSQGTSASYEQYF. The DNA of the CDR3 is TGTGCCAGCAGCCAAGGGACTAGCGCCTCCTACGAGCAGTACTTC.

The V gene is TRBV30, the J gene TRBJ1-4; 8 bases fit TRBD1. Losses at the gene ends were 2 bases for V and 3 bases for J; bases not matched to a gene: 8. The V gene's germline CDR1 is GTSNPN and CDR2 SVGIG (reference sequence). This CDR3 spans 16 amino acids. CDR3 amino acids: CAWSPLPGQANEKLFF. The DNA of the CDR3 is TGTGCCTGGAGTCCGCTGCCGGGACAGGCTAATGAAAAACTGTTTTTT.

The rearrangement links TRBV19 to TRBJ2-1, with 10 positions matching TRBD2. The CDR3 spans 14 residues. Per germline, CDR1 LNHDA and CDR2 SQIVND (reference sequence). V gave up 5 bases and J gave up 6 bases; unmatched junction bases: 4. The CDR3 protein is CASSLTSGTNEQFF. The DNA of the CDR3 is TGTGCCAGTAGTTTAACTAGCGGGACCAATGAGCAGTTCTTC. The full variable domain, rest sourced from reference TRBV19 and TRBJ2-1, is DGGITQSPKYLFRKEGQNVTLSCEQNLNHDAMYWYRQDPGQGLRLIYYSQIVNDFQKGDIAEGYSVSREKKESFPLTVTSAQKNPTAFYLCASSLTSGTNEQFFGPGTRLTVL.

This clone appeared a single time. CDR3 DNA: TGTGCCAGCAGCTTACTTAGCGGGAGCAGGGTTGAGCAGTTCTTC. This sequence encodes CASSLLSGSRVEQFF. The V and J genes are TRBV11-1 and TRBJ2-1; 9 bases are shared with TRBD2. Germline-derived CDR1 and CDR2 are SGHAT and FQDESV (reference sequence). J lost 9 bases, V lost 2 bases, and 8 bases had no gene match. The CDR3 is 15 residues long.

This clone was seen once. The J gene is TRBJ1-4, the V gene TRBV7-9, with TRBD1 identical over 7 bases. The germline CDR1 and CDR2 sequences are SEHNR and FQNEAQ (reference sequence). The CDR3 runs to 15 residues. Unmatched junction bases numbered 6, after V lost 2 bases and J lost 6 bases. DNA for the CDR3: TGTGCCAGCAGCTTAAGGGACAGTACCCATGAAAAACTGTTTTTT. Amino acid sequence: CASSLRDSTHEKLFF.

The CDR3 bases are TGTGCCAGCAGCATTACTAGCGGGATCACAGATACGCAGTATTTT. This encodes CASSITSGITDTQYF. The chain joins TRBV9 to TRBJ2-3; TRBD2 matches at 10 bases. Germline lookup yields CDR1 SGDLS and CDR2 YYNGEE. Trimming removed 4 bases from V and 2 bases from J; junction bases left unmatched: 4. There are 15 residues in the CDR3.

This chain connects TRBV27 to TRBJ2-1, with 10 bases lining up with TRBD2. The CDR3 totals 15 residues. The germline V gene encodes CDR1 MNHEY and CDR2 SMNVEV (reference sequence). Losses at the gene ends were 6 bases for V and 8 bases for J; bases not matched to a gene: 10. The CDR3 sequence: CASSPGLAKRHEQFF. As DNA, the CDR3 is TGTGCCAGCAGCCCGGGACTAGCGAAAAGGCATGAGCAGTTCTTC.

This clone occurred once. The rearrangement links TRBV19 to TRBJ2-1, with 10 nucleotides matching TRBD2. CDR1 and CDR2 (germline): LNHDA, SQIVND (reference sequence). The CDR3 covers 15 residues. V lost 5 bases to trimming and J lost 12 bases; unmatched junction nucleotides: 13. DNA for the CDR3: TGTGCCAGTAGTCCCCGATCTAGCGGGAGCGGGGGGCAGTTCTTC. Translation: CASSPRSSGSGGQFF.

V is TRBV2 and J is TRBJ1-5, with a weak D call TRBD1 (5 bases). Trimming shortened V by 6 bases and J by 3 bases, and 9 bases separated the two germline ends. Germline assignment: CDR1 SNHLY and CDR2 FYNNEI. This CDR3 is built from 13 residues. The CDR3 nucleotides read TGTGCCAGCAGGGGGGACTTCAATCAGCCCCAGCATTTT. Translating gives CASRGDFNQPQHF.

This clone was counted a single time. DNA of the CDR3: TGCAGCGTTGAGGGGCCCGCCCGCACTGAAGCTTTCTTT. Translating gives CSVEGPARTEAFF. The chain employs TRBV29-1 and TRBJ1-1; D is perhaps TRBD1 (5 bases). Per germline, CDR1 SQVTM and CDR2 ANQGSEA. V lost 3 bases and J lost 4, with 12 bases in between. This CDR3 is built from 13 residues.

The chain uses TRBV29-1 and TRBJ2-3; maybe TRBD2 (6 bases). This CDR3 has 14 amino acids. Germline V gene lookup returns CDR1 SQVTM and CDR2 ANQGSEA. V was clipped by 6 bases and J by 3 bases, with 16 bases between them. CDR3 in DNA: TGCAGCGTAGGACTCCTGGGGAGGACAGATACGCAGTATTTT. Protein sequence: CSVGLLGRTDTQYF.

The chain has TRBV6-1 and TRBJ1-1; weak D call: TRBD1 (5 bases). This CDR3 has 17 amino acids. Germline V lookup: CDR1 MNHNS, CDR2 SASEGT. V shed 1 base and J shed 0 bases, with 15 bases lying between them. CDR3 nucleotide sequence: TGTGCCAGCAGTGAAGTCTTTACAGGCCGTTTGAACACTGAAGCTTTCTTT. Its translation is CASSEVFTGRLNTEAFF.

The rearrangement joins TRBV7-2 to TRBJ2-1, with 8 bases identical to TRBD2. V shed 5 bases, J shed 5 bases, and the junction held 8 bases outside the gene matches. Germline V gene data show CDR1 as SGHTA and CDR2 as FQGNSA. The CDR3 loop spans 15 amino acids. In nucleotides, the CDR3 is TGTGCCAGCAGCCGATCGGGACTAGACCACAATGAGCAGTTCTTC. Amino acid sequence: CASSRSGLDHNEQFF.

The V call is TRBV5-8, the J call TRBJ2-2, with D tentatively TRBD2 (5 bases). Germline CDR1 and CDR2: SGHTS and YDEGEE. V was clipped by 2 bases and J by 5 bases, with 22 bases between them. The CDR3 contains 18 residues. The CDR3 sequence: CASSFGGSAIRLTGELFF. The CDR3 DNA reads as TGTGCCAGCAGCTTCGGTGGGAGTGCAATTCGTCTAACCGGGGAGCTGTTTTTT.

The genes are TRBV7-8 and TRBJ2-7; TRBD1 aligns across 7 bases. The CDR3 totals 13 residues. The V gene end was trimmed by 2 bases and the J gene end by 3 bases; junction bases not matched to a gene: 1. The germline gives CDR1 SGHVS, CDR2 FQNEAQ. CDR3 region: CASSLRGHYEQYF. As DNA, the CDR3 is TGTGCCAGCAGCTTAAGGGGGCACTACGAGCAGTACTTC.

The chain links TRBV25-1 to TRBJ2-1; tentatively, D is TRBD1 (7 bases). CDR1 is MGHDK, CDR2 SYGVNS, per germline. Deletions cut 4 bases from V and 7 bases from J, with 14 bases between. This CDR3 has 14 residues. The chain's CDR3 is CASSVTQGGNEQFF. In nucleotides, the CDR3 is TGTGCCAGCAGTGTCACGCAGGGGGGAAATGAGCAGTTCTTC.

This clone was counted once. V usage is TRBV5-1 and J usage is TRBJ2-5; 9 bases fit TRBD2. This CDR3 is 15 amino acids long. The junction had 7 bases not matched to a gene; V was cut back by 2 bases and J by 5 bases. CDR1 is SGHRS, CDR2 YFSETQ, per germline. CDR3 sequence reads: CASSFIAGGPETQYF. CDR3 coding DNA: TGCGCCAGCAGCTTTATTGCGGGAGGGCCGGAGACCCAGTACTTC.